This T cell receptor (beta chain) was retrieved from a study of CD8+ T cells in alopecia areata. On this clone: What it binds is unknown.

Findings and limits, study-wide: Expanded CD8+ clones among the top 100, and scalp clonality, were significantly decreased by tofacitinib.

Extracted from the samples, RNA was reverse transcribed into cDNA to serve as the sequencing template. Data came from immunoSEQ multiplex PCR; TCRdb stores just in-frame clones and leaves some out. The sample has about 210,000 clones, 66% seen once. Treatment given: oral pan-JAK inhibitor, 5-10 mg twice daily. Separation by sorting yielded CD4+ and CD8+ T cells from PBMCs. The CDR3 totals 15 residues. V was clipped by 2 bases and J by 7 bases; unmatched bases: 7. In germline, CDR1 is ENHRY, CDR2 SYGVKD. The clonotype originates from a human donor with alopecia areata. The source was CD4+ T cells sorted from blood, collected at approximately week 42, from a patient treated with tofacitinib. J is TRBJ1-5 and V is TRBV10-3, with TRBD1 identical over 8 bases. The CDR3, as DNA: TGTGCCATCAGTGAGCCGGGACAGGATAACCAGCCCCAGCATTTT. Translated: CAISEPGQDNQPQHF.